Below, 27 T cell receptor beta chains from the same sample are listed, as sequenced in a study of cytomegalovirus exposure and HLA in healthy donors. Repertoires were generated with immunoSEQ multiplex PCR, while TCRdb's copy carries only in-frame clones and drops some. Among some 56,000 clones listed, approximately 90% were seen once. The sequenced sample consisted of PBMCs. The receptors derive from a man between 18 and 35 years old in good health and CMV-seronegative.

The rearrangement joins TRBV19 to TRBJ2-7; 7 bases are a match to TRBD2. The CDR3 is 13 amino acids. CDR1 and CDR2 (germline): LNHDA, SQIVND (reference sequence). Trimming took 8 bases from V and 0 from J; bases not matched to a gene: 4. The CDR3 nucleotides read TGTGCCAGTGGCGGGAGCCCCTCCTACGAGCAGTACTTC. Its translation is CASGGSPSYEQYF.

The chain couples TRBV2 to TRBJ2-1, with a tentative D call TRBD2 (6 bases). Trimming shortened V by 8 bases and J by 4 bases, and 18 bases separated the two germline ends. The CDR3 has 15 residues. Germline-derived CDR1 and CDR2 are SNHLY and FYNNEI. CDR3 region: CASGGGAGPYNEQFF. CDR3 DNA sequence: TGTGCCAGCGGGGGTGGGGCGGGACCATACAATGAGCAGTTCTTC.

The chain recombines TRBV29-1 with TRBJ1-1; D gene ambiguous. The CDR3 is made up of 15 amino acids. CDR1 and CDR2 (germline): SQVTM, ANQGSEA. In DNA, the CDR3 is TGCAGTGCTCTCGGGGAGAGGTCAATGAACACTGAAGCTTTCTTT. Translated: CSALGERSMNTEAFF.

This sequence joins TRBV7-5 and TRBJ2-7; the table's D call of TRBD2 was not tested on the DNA. TRBV7-5 is a pseudogene segment. The CDR3 is made up of 16 amino acids. The CDR3 sequence: CARSLYSTSGLYEQYF. The CDR3 coding sequence is TGTGCCAGAAGCTTATATAGTACTAGCGGGTTATACGAGCAGTACTTC.

This chain links TRBV9 with TRBJ2-2; weak D call: TRBD2 (6 bases). CDR3 size: 12 residues. Trimming shortened V by 0 bases and J by 10 bases, and 7 bases separated the two germline ends. Germline CDR1 and CDR2: SGDLS and YYNGEE. This chain's CDR3 is CASSVGGEELFF. CDR3 bases: TGTGCCAGCAGCGTAGGGGGGGAGGAGCTGTTTTTT.

The chain combines TRBV7-9 with TRBJ2-1, with D possibly TRBD2 on 6 matching bases. CDR3 length equals 14 residues. The germline V gene encodes CDR1 SEHNR and CDR2 FQNEAQ (reference sequence). V was cut by 0 bases and J by 8 bases, with 11 bases left in between. The DNA for the CDR3 is TGTGCCAGCAGCTTAGCGGGAGGAAGGGATGAGCAGTTCTTC. Its translation: CASSLAGGRDEQFF. Drawing the rest from reference TRBV7-9 and TRBJ2-1, the complete variable domain is DTGVSQNPRHKITKRGQNVTFRCDPISEHNRLYWYRQTLGQGPEFLTYFQNEAQLEKSRLLSDRFSAERPKGSFSTLEIQRTEQGDSAMYLCASSLAGGRDEQFFGPGTRLTVL.

The J gene is TRBJ2-7, the V gene TRBV5-1; 13 nucleotides align to TRBD2. J lost 6 bases, V lost 4 bases, and 10 bases had no gene match. The CDR3 is made up of 16 amino acids. The germline V gene has CDR1 SGHRS and CDR2 YFSETQ. This chain's CDR3 is CASSVLWTSGSPEQYF. CDR3 in DNA: TGCGCCAGCAGCGTGTTATGGACTAGCGGGAGCCCCGAGCAGTACTTC.

The V gene is TRBV14, the J gene TRBJ2-7, with D possibly TRBD2 on 5 matching bases. The CDR3 has 13 amino acids. V lost 1 base and J 6 bases, leaving 10 bases between the germline ends. Germline V CDR1 and CDR2: SGHDN, FVKESK. CDR3 residues: CASSQVFEGEQYF. CDR3 sequence (DNA): TGTGCCAGCAGCCAAGTTTTTGAGGGCGAGCAGTACTTC.

The chain employs TRBV7-3 and TRBJ2-7; possible D gene TRBD2, 7 bases. V lost 1 base, J lost 3 bases, and 22 bases lay in between. The germline gives CDR1 SGHTA, CDR2 FQGTGA. CDR3 size: 18 residues. The CDR3 nucleotides are TGTGCCAGCAGCTTAAAGGGGGGGGGCCCGGACTCTCGCTACGAGCAGTACTTC. This gives the protein CASSLKGGGPDSRYEQYF.

The DNA of the CDR3 is TGTGCCAGCAGTCCTCAGGGGGCGAACTATGGCTACACCTTC. It yields the protein CASSPQGANYGYTF. V usage is TRBV27 and J usage is TRBJ1-2; 8 nucleotides match TRBD1. The CDR3 extends over 14 amino acids. Germline V gene data show CDR1 as MNHEY and CDR2 as SMNVEV (reference sequence). Trimming cost V 5 bases and J 2 bases; bases outside gene matches: 4.

CDR3 region: CASSLGGRAYEQYF. CDR3 DNA: TGTGCCAGCAGTTTGGGAGGGAGGGCCTACGAGCAGTACTTC. The V and J genes are TRBV28 and TRBJ2-7, with 7 positions matching TRBD2. The V gene end was trimmed by 3 bases and the J gene end by 2 bases; junction bases not matched to a gene: 4. Germline V lookup: CDR1 MDHEN, CDR2 SYDVKM. The CDR3 has 14 amino acids.

The chain combines TRBV5-1 with TRBJ1-1, with 11 bases identical to TRBD1. The V gene's germline CDR1 is SGHRS and CDR2 YFSETQ. J was trimmed by 8 bases and V by 5 bases; bases with no gene match: 8. The CDR3 has 14 residues. The CDR3 here is CASRLGQGAAEAFF. Written as DNA, the CDR3 is TGCGCCAGCAGACTCGGACAGGGGGCTGCCGAAGCTTTCTTT.

The chain uses TRBV7-3 and TRBJ2-1; D unresolved. The CDR3 is made up of 15 amino acids. Looked up from germline, CDR1 is SGHTA and CDR2 is FQGTGA. Trimming took 3 bases from V and 0 from J, leaving 9 bases between them. This CDR3 is CASSLLASSYNEQFF. The CDR3 DNA is TGTGCCAGCAGCTTGCTTGCTAGCTCCTACAATGAGCAGTTCTTC.

This chain links TRBV5-1 with TRBJ2-2; a possible D gene is TRBD1 (6 bases). Trimming removed 0 bases from V and 8 bases from J, with 11 bases in between. The CDR3 length is 14 residues. The germline V gene has CDR1 SGHRS and CDR2 YFSETQ. CDR3 in amino acids: CASSLDWGLGELFF. In DNA form, the CDR3 reads TGCGCCAGCAGCTTGGATTGGGGGCTGGGGGAGCTGTTTTTT. The complete variable domain, with remaining parts taken from reference TRBV5-1 and TRBJ2-2, reads KAGVTQTPRYLIKTRGQQVTLSCSPISGHRSVSWYQQTPGQGLQFLFEYFSETQRNKGNFPGRFSGRQFSNSRSEMNVSTLELGDSALYLCASSLDWGLGELFFGEGSRLTVL.

The chain employs TRBV11-2 and TRBJ2-7; the match to TRBD2 covers 12 bases. CDR3 length equals 17 residues. CDR1 is SGHAT, CDR2 FQNNGV, per germline. V lost 3 bases, J lost 2 bases, and 8 bases stayed unmatched. The CDR3 DNA reads TGTGCCAGCAGCTTGGGGTGGACTAGCGGGGAAACCTACGAGCAGTACTTC. Its protein product is CASSLGWTSGETYEQYF.

This chain joins TRBV7-2 and TRBJ2-7; TRBD1 is a possible D gene (6 bases). Trimming cost V 1 base and J 0 bases, with 19 bases left between them. CDR3 size: 18 residues. Per the germline V gene, CDR1 is SGHTA and CDR2 is FQGNSA. The CDR3 loop reads CASSLGFSGRDNSYEQYF. CDR3 in DNA: TGTGCCAGCAGCTTAGGATTTTCAGGCAGGGACAACTCCTACGAGCAGTACTTC.

The rearrangement uses TRBV5-5 and TRBJ2-3; D might be TRBD1 (6 bases). The CDR3 totals 15 residues. Germline CDR1 SGHKS, CDR2 YYEKEE (reference sequence). Trimming cost V 4 bases and J 4 bases, with 16 bases left between them. CDR3 bases: TGTGCCAGCAGCACTACAGGGTTGGGGGCAGATACGCAGTATTTT. Encoded protein: CASSTTGLGADTQYF.

CDR3 in amino acids: CASSQDWAYNEQFF. The CDR3 DNA reads as TGCGCCAGCAGCCAAGATTGGGCTTACAATGAGCAGTTCTTC. V gene TRBV4-3 combines with J gene TRBJ2-1; no firm D call. Germline V lookup: CDR1 LGHNA, CDR2 YSLEER. The CDR3 length is 14 residues. Trimming removed 0 bases from V and 4 bases from J, with 7 bases in between.

This chain connects TRBV4-3 to TRBJ1-1; D remains ambiguous. Between the trimmed V and J ends, which lost 0 bases and 2 bases, there was a span of 16 bases. This CDR3 is built from 17 residues. The germline CDR1 and CDR2 sequences are LGHNA and YSLEER. DNA for the CDR3: TGCGCCAGCAGCCAAGATCCGGGAGGCTTTCCTAACACTGAAGCTTTCTTT. Protein sequence: CASSQDPGGFPNTEAFF.

The genes are TRBV4-1 and TRBJ2-3; D unresolved. Trimming took 8 bases from V and 2 from J, leaving 17 bases between them. Germline CDR1 and CDR2: MGHRA and YSYEKL. The CDR3 has 15 amino acids. CDR3 sequence: CASGPVGINTDTQYF. CDR3 bases: TGCGCCAGCGGGCCTGTCGGTATCAACACAGATACGCAGTATTTT.

V and J are TRBV27 and TRBJ2-5, with D tentatively TRBD2 (6 bases). Per the germline V gene, CDR1 is MNHEY and CDR2 is SMNVEV (reference sequence). The CDR3 covers 15 residues. V lost 1 base and J 5 bases, leaving 14 bases between the germline ends. This chain's CDR3 is CASSLFSGVRETQYF. The CDR3 bases are TGTGCCAGCAGTTTATTTTCGGGGGTGAGGGAGACCCAGTACTTC.

V and J are TRBV7-9 and TRBJ1-4; 8 bases match TRBD1. The CDR3 totals 14 residues. J gave up 4 bases and V 5 bases, and 3 bases lay outside the gene matches. In germline, CDR1 is SEHNR, CDR2 FQNEAQ (reference sequence). The CDR3 reads CASSQTGDNEKLFF. In nucleotides, the CDR3 is TGTGCCAGCAGCCAGACAGGGGATAATGAAAAACTGTTTTTT.

The rearrangement links TRBV27 to TRBJ2-6; D gene ambiguous. Trimming took off 4 bases at V and 0 bases at J, with 4 bases between the two ends. CDR3 length equals 14 residues. Germline CDR1 and CDR2: MNHEY and SMNVEV (reference sequence). CDR3 loop: CASSSSSGANVLTF. As DNA, the CDR3 is TGTGCCAGCAGTTCTAGCTCTGGGGCCAACGTCCTGACTTTC.

The rearrangement links TRBV2 to TRBJ2-3; 10 bases line up with TRBD1. CDR3 length: 14 amino acids. V lost 10 bases and J lost 2; bases outside the gene matches: 6. Germline V gene data show CDR1 as SNHLY and CDR2 as FYNNEI. The CDR3: CANGQGGFTDTQYF. The CDR3, as DNA: TGTGCCAATGGACAGGGGGGGTTCACAGATACGCAGTATTTT. Looking up the rest from reference TRBV2 and TRBJ2-3 gives the full variable domain: EPEVTQTPSHQVTQMGQEVILRCVPISNHLYFYWYRQILGQKVEFLVSFYNNEISEKSEIFDDQFSVERPDGSNFTLKIRSTKLEDSAMYFCANGQGGFTDTQYFGPGTRLTVL.

In the case of this clone: The sample carries other DNA sequences with the same CDR3. The rearrangement links TRBV28 to TRBJ2-3; 10 positions agree with TRBD2. The germline gives CDR1 MDHEN, CDR2 SYDVKM. This CDR3 is built from 14 residues. Trimming at V came to 6 bases and at J to 4 bases, leaving 4 bases not matched to a gene. CDR3 in DNA: TGTGCCAGCAGGCTAGCGGGAGTGGCAGATACGCAGTATTTT. Translating it yields CASRLAGVADTQYF.

The chain employs TRBV5-4 and TRBJ2-1; TRBD1 aligns across 7 bases. The trim removed 4 bases at V and 0 bases at J, leaving 10 bases unmatched. The CDR3 is 17 residues long. The germline gives CDR1 SGHNT, CDR2 YYREEE (reference sequence). The CDR3: CASSPQGVPPSYNEQFF. CDR3 coding DNA: TGTGCCAGCAGCCCGCAGGGGGTCCCGCCCTCCTACAATGAGCAGTTCTTC.

This sequence joins TRBV2 and TRBJ1-4, with TRBD1 matching over 10 bases. There are 13 residues in the CDR3. Trimming removed 6 bases from V and 8 bases from J; junction bases left unmatched: 3. In germline, CDR1 is SNHLY, CDR2 FYNNEI. CDR3 residues: CASRGQGREKLFF. The CDR3 bases are TGTGCCAGCAGGGGACAGGGGAGGGAAAAACTGTTTTTT.